Shown below are 19 T cell receptor beta chains from a single sample sequenced in a study of technical replicates of blood from a few donors. Sequenced by immunoSEQ multiplex PCR; TCRdb stores in-frame clones only, minus some. The table includes 75,000 to 90,000 clones, roughly 93% detected once. Sequencing was carried out using T cells isolated from PBMCs. These receptors were obtained from a human donor in good health.

The chain employs TRBV7-2 and TRBJ2-7; 13 nucleotides agree with TRBD2. Trimming at V came to 5 bases and at J to 0 bases, leaving 1 base not matched to a gene. The CDR3 spans 15 residues. Germline V lookup: CDR1 SGHTA, CDR2 FQGNSA. CDR3 sequence: CASSRTSGSSYEQYF. CDR3 bases: TGTGCCAGCAGCCGGACTAGCGGGAGCTCCTACGAGCAGTACTTC.

The rearrangement joins TRBV7-9 to TRBJ2-2; 8 nucleotides agree with TRBD2. V shed 5 bases, J shed 3 bases, and the junction held 5 bases outside the gene matches. The germline V gene has CDR1 SEHNR and CDR2 FQNEAQ (reference sequence). CDR3 length equals 15 residues. In nucleotides, the CDR3 is TGTGCCAGCAGCCCATACGGGGGGGACACCGGGGAGCTGTTTTTT. Translation gives CASSPYGGDTGELFF. Complete variable domain (other parts from reference TRBV7-9 and TRBJ2-2): DTGVSQNPRHKITKRGQNVTFRCDPISEHNRLYWYRQTLGQGPEFLTYFQNEAQLEKSRLLSDRFSAERPKGSFSTLEIQRTEQGDSAMYLCASSPYGGDTGELFFGEGSRLTVL.

The count of this clone is one. V gene TRBV11-2 combines with J gene TRBJ2-1; 13 bases fit TRBD2. Germline V gene sequence: CDR1 SGHAT, CDR2 FQNNGV. CDR3 size: 16 residues. The junction had 3 bases not matched to a gene; V was cut back by 3 bases and J by 4 bases. This CDR3 reads CASSFRTSGRYNEQFF. CDR3 DNA sequence: TGTGCCAGCAGCTTTCGGACTAGCGGGAGATACAATGAGCAGTTCTTC.

The chain uses TRBV11-2 and TRBJ2-7; possibly TRBD1 for D (6 bases). The CDR3 spans 15 residues. The V gene's germline CDR1 is SGHAT and CDR2 FQNNGV. V was trimmed by 2 bases and J by 3 bases, leaving 14 bases between them. CDR3 in amino acids: CASSLMVRGIYEQYF. CDR3 DNA: TGTGCCAGCAGCTTAATGGTTAGGGGGATCTACGAGCAGTACTTC. Based on the CDR3 plus reference TRBV11-2 and TRBJ2-7, the full variable domain is EAGVAQSPRYKIIEKRQSVAFWCNPISGHATLYWYQQILGQGPKLLIQFQNNGVVDDSQLPKDRFSAERLKGVDSTLKIQPAKLEDSAVYLCASSLMVRGIYEQYFGPGTRLTVT.

The CDR3 DNA reads TGTGCCAGCAGTGTTCCCGACACGTTGGAGACCCAGTACTTC. This translates into CASSVPDTLETQYF. The V gene is TRBV9, the J gene TRBJ2-5, with D uncertain. The CDR3 runs 14 residues. V lost 5 bases and J lost 5, with 16 bases in between. Germline V CDR1 and CDR2: SGDLS, YYNGEE.

This chain connects TRBV10-3 to TRBJ2-4; D is perhaps TRBD2 (7 bases). The CDR3 covers 15 residues. Looked up from germline, CDR1 is ENHRY and CDR2 is SYGVKD. Trimming left V 8 bases short and J 8 bases short, with 22 bases between. As DNA, the CDR3 is TGTGCCATCGGAGAAGGGGGAGGGGCCGGGGACATTCAGTACTTC. Translating it yields CAIGEGGGAGDIQYF.

DNA of the CDR3: TGTGCCAGCAGCTTAACAGTTTCTCCTGGGGAAGCTTTCTTT. This sequence encodes CASSLTVSPGEAFF. The rearrangement joins TRBV7-9 to TRBJ1-1, with D unclear. This CDR3 comprises 14 residues. Germline assignment: CDR1 SEHNR and CDR2 FQNEAQ (reference sequence). Deletions cut 2 bases from V and 8 bases from J, with 15 bases between.

The chain employs TRBV28 and TRBJ2-2; possible D gene TRBD2, 6 bases. Germline V gene lookup returns CDR1 MDHEN and CDR2 SYDVKM. The CDR3 length is 15 residues. V lost 1 base and J lost 7, with 13 bases in between. The CDR3 region has the DNA TGTGCCAGCAGTTTATACGGGGGAGGTAGCGGGGAGCTGTTTTTT. Its protein is CASSLYGGGSGELFF.

This rearrangement joins TRBV30 to TRBJ1-5; 8 nucleotides agree with TRBD1. Unmatched junction bases numbered 15, after V lost 3 bases and J lost 8 bases. The CDR3 is 16 residues long. Germline CDR1 GTSNPN, CDR2 SVGIG (reference sequence). The CDR3 is CAWSVTGGGSSEPQHF. The DNA of the CDR3 is TGTGCCTGGAGCGTCACAGGGGGTGGAAGTAGCGAGCCCCAGCATTTT.

The chain recombines TRBV19 with TRBJ2-3; 12 bases map to TRBD2. The CDR3 runs to 15 residues. V shed 8 bases, J shed 6 bases, and the junction held 9 bases outside the gene matches. Germline lookup yields CDR1 LNHDA and CDR2 SQIVND (reference sequence). This CDR3 is CASSTSGSSLDTQYF. The CDR3 DNA sequence: TGTGCCAGTTCGACTAGCGGGAGCTCTTTGGATACGCAGTATTTT.

The V and J genes are TRBV10-3 and TRBJ2-3; 16 nucleotides line up with TRBD2. Losses at the gene ends were 9 bases for V and 3 bases for J; bases not matched to a gene: 9. The CDR3 has 17 amino acids. Germline lookup yields CDR1 ENHRY and CDR2 SYGVKD. The CDR3, as DNA: TGTGCCATTAAACCGGGACTAGCGGGAGGGGGGACAGATACGCAGTATTTT. Amino acids: CAIKPGLAGGGTDTQYF.

The chain couples TRBV10-1 to TRBJ2-1; 13 positions agree with TRBD2. This CDR3 contains 15 residues. Trimming at V came to 0 bases and at J to 11 bases, leaving 4 bases not matched to a gene. Germline-derived CDR1 and CDR2 are WNHNN and SYGVQD (reference sequence). The CDR3 DNA follows: TGCGCCAGCAGTGAGTCGAGAGGGACTAGCGGGAAGCAGTTCTTC. This translates into CASSESRGTSGKQFF.

The chain uses TRBV19 and TRBJ2-7, with D possibly being TRBD1 (6 bases). The V end lost 5 bases, the J end lost 0 bases, and 8 bases lay between the germline ends. Germline V gene lookup returns CDR1 LNHDA and CDR2 SQIVND (reference sequence). The CDR3 covers 13 residues. The CDR3 DNA reads TGTGCCAGTAGTCAGGGGTCCTCCTACGAGCAGTACTTC. It yields the protein CASSQGSSYEQYF. Full variable domain (remainder filled in from reference TRBV19 and TRBJ2-7): DGGITQSPKYLFRKEGQNVTLSCEQNLNHDAMYWYRQDPGQGLRLIYYSQIVNDFQKGDIAEGYSVSREKKESFPLTVTSAQKNPTAFYLCASSQGSSYEQYFGPGTRLTVT.

The chain links TRBV30 to TRBJ1-2; no reliable D call. CDR3 length equals 14 residues. The germline gives CDR1 GTSNPN, CDR2 SVGIG (reference sequence). Trimming took 1 base from V and 4 from J, leaving 13 bases between them. CDR3 region: CAWSDKQLIYGYTF. The CDR3, as DNA: TGTGCCTGGAGTGATAAACAGTTAATCTATGGCTACACCTTC. The variable domain in full, with the rest retrieved from reference TRBV30 and TRBJ1-2, is SQTIHQWPATLVQPVGSPLSLECTVEGTSNPNLYWYRQAAGRGLQLLFYSVGIGQISSEVPQNLSASRPQDRQFILSSKKLLLSDSGFYLCAWSDKQLIYGYTFGSGTRLTVV.

The rearrangement uses TRBV2 and TRBJ2-1; 7 nucleotides agree with TRBD2. The CDR3 loop spans 13 amino acids. V was clipped by 8 bases and J by 8 bases; unmatched bases: 9. The germline CDR1 and CDR2 sequences are SNHLY and FYNNEI. The chain's CDR3 is CASLGLDLYEQFF. The CDR3, as DNA: TGTGCCAGCCTAGGACTAGATTTATATGAGCAGTTCTTC. Full variable domain (missing parts from reference TRBV2 and TRBJ2-1): EPEVTQTPSHQVTQMGQEVILRCVPISNHLYFYWYRQILGQKVEFLVSFYNNEISEKSEIFDDQFSVERPDGSNFTLKIRSTKLEDSAMYFCASLGLDLYEQFFGPGTRLTVL.

J is TRBJ1-1 and V is TRBV5-4; 7 nucleotides agree with TRBD1. The ends lost 5 bases at V and 0 bases at J; junction bases unmatched: 4. Germline-derived CDR1 and CDR2 are SGHNT and YYREEE (reference sequence). The CDR3 is 14 residues long. The CDR3 nucleotides are TGTGCCAGCAGACCGACAGGGCTGAACACTGAAGCTTTCTTT. Its protein product is CASRPTGLNTEAFF.

J is TRBJ2-1 and V is TRBV4-1, with TRBD1 matching over 7 bases. CDR3 size: 14 residues. Losses at the gene ends were 5 bases for V and 7 bases for J; bases not matched to a gene: 8. From germline, CDR1 is MGHRA and CDR2 YSYEKL. The CDR3 here is CASSGYRGSNEQFF. Written as DNA, the CDR3 is TGCGCCAGCAGCGGGTACAGGGGTAGTAATGAGCAGTTCTTC.

J is TRBJ2-1 and V is TRBV13, with a tentative D call TRBD2 (7 bases). V was trimmed by 8 bases and J by 0 bases, leaving 11 bases between them. CDR3 size: 14 residues. Germline CDR1 and CDR2: PRHDT and FYEKMQ (reference sequence). This CDR3 reads CASSRGASYNEQFF. The CDR3 nucleotides read TGTGCCAGCTCCCGGGGGGCCTCCTACAATGAGCAGTTCTTC.

This clone showed up just a few times. V usage is TRBV19 and J usage is TRBJ2-3, with TRBD2 matching over 9 bases. After removal of 7 bases from V and 2 bases from J, the junction contained 4 bases not matched to a gene. This CDR3 region has 14 residues. The germline CDR1 and CDR2 sequences are LNHDA and SQIVND (reference sequence). The CDR3 nucleotides read TGTGCCAGTATAAGCGGGAGGACCACAGATACGCAGTATTTT. Its translation is CASISGRTTDTQYF.